A single sample gave rise to the 20 T cell receptor beta chains below, sequenced in a study of cytomegalovirus exposure and HLA in healthy donors. Only in-frame clones appear in the TCRdb table, and some are missing; sequencing was by immunoSEQ multiplex PCR. Seen here are about 160,000 clones, roughly 86% observed once, and the top ten hold around 3.8%. The sequencing input was PBMCs. These TCRs come from a man younger than 30 in good health and CMV-seropositive.

This chain joins TRBV27 and TRBJ2-2; TRBD1 matches at 9 bases. Unmatched junction bases numbered 9, after V lost 3 bases and J lost 4 bases. Germline CDR1 is MNHEY and CDR2 is SMNVEV (reference sequence). The CDR3 runs to 17 residues. CDR3 coding DNA: TGTGCCAGCAGTTTCTCGGACAGGGGCTCGGTCACCGGGGAGCTGTTTTTT. Its translation: CASSFSDRGSVTGELFF.

CDR3 DNA sequence: TGTGCCAGCAGCCAAGCGCGACTAGCGGGAGCCGTGGATGAGCAGTTCTTC. The encoded protein is CASSQARLAGAVDEQFF. The chain combines TRBV4-2 with TRBJ2-1; 12 positions match TRBD2. The CDR3 totals 17 residues. V shed 1 base, J shed 8 bases, and the junction held 9 bases outside the gene matches. Per germline, CDR1 LGHNA and CDR2 YNFKEQ.

V gene TRBV6-5 combines with J gene TRBJ2-1; the match to TRBD2 covers 7 bases. V trimming: 3 bases; J trimming: 3 bases; junction bases outside the gene matches: 5. The germline CDR1 and CDR2 sequences are MNHEY and SVGAGI. This CDR3 has 15 residues. Here the CDR3 DNA reads TGTGCCAGCAGTTATTCCGGGAGGAGCTACAATGAGCAGTTCTTC. Protein sequence: CASSYSGRSYNEQFF.

The chain employs TRBV19 and TRBJ1-5; the D is unclear. Germline V gene lookup returns CDR1 LNHDA and CDR2 SQIVND (reference sequence). V lost 2 bases and J 6 bases, leaving 14 bases between the germline ends. The CDR3 runs to 15 residues. Here the CDR3 reads CASSIPYSVAQPQHF. The CDR3 DNA follows: TGTGCCAGTAGTATACCGTACAGTGTTGCTCAGCCCCAGCATTTT.

The chain has TRBV5-1 and TRBJ2-3; 9 nucleotides agree with TRBD2. The CDR3 has 19 residues. Trimming cost V 1 base and J 3 bases; bases outside gene matches: 15. Germline V gene data show CDR1 as SGHRS and CDR2 as YFSETQ. In nucleotides, the CDR3 is TGCGCCAGCAGCTTGCTTGCGACTAGCGGTTGGAAGGGGACAGATACGCAGTATTTT. Amino acid sequence: CASSLLATSGWKGTDTQYF.

The J gene is TRBJ1-4, the V gene TRBV6-6, with 7 bases aligning to TRBD1. After removal of 5 bases from V and 7 bases from J, the junction contained 13 bases not matched to a gene. The germline V gene has CDR1 MNHNY and CDR2 SVGAGI (reference sequence). The CDR3 sequence is 16 residues long. The DNA of the CDR3 is TGTGCCAGCAGTACCACGGGACAGCTCTTTAGTGAAAAACTGTTTTTT. It encodes CASSTTGQLFSEKLFF.

The J gene is TRBJ1-1, the V gene TRBV28; tentative D call: TRBD1 (6 bases). Trimming cost V 7 bases and J 6 bases, with 15 bases left between them. The CDR3 length is 13 residues. The V gene's germline CDR1 is MDHEN and CDR2 SYDVKM. DNA for the CDR3: TGTGCCAGCACCGATACAGGGCCCCCTGAAGCTTTCTTT. Its translation is CASTDTGPPEAFF.

This clone was detected once. This sequence joins TRBV5-1 and TRBJ1-4; D might be TRBD1 (5 bases). The CDR3 consists of 14 residues. CDR1 and CDR2 from the germline V gene are SGHRS and YFSETQ. Trimming took 0 bases from V and 5 from J, leaving 8 bases between them. CDR3 bases: TGCGCCAGCAGCTTGGGACAGCCGAATGAAAAACTGTTTTTT. It yields the protein CASSLGQPNEKLFF.

The CDR3 loop is CASSPNSGVRQETQYF. The CDR3 nucleotides read TGTGCCAGCAGCCCGAATAGCGGGGTGAGGCAAGAGACCCAGTACTTC. This chain joins TRBV14 and TRBJ2-5; 8 bases agree with TRBD2. The CDR3 is made up of 16 amino acids. J lost 2 bases, V lost 4 bases, and 9 bases had no gene match. Germline V gene data show CDR1 as SGHDN and CDR2 as FVKESK.

This chain uses TRBV28 with TRBJ1-2; D gene unclear. The length of the CDR3 is 16 residues. The V and J ends lost 2 bases and 4 bases respectively, with 17 bases between them. Germline CDR1 and CDR2: MDHEN and SYDVKM. Here the CDR3 DNA reads TGTGCCAGCAGTTTAAGATGGAGACGCCGGAGCTATGGCTACACCTTC. Translation: CASSLRWRRRSYGYTF.

The chain links TRBV7-3 to TRBJ2-2; D is uncertain. Trimming stripped 0 bases from V and 6 bases from J, with 11 bases between. CDR3 length: 15 residues. Germline CDR1 and CDR2: SGHTA and FQGTGA. CDR3 bases: TGTGCCAGCAGCTTAACACATAAAATCTCCGGGGAGCTGTTTTTT. Translated: CASSLTHKISGELFF.

As for this clone: An end of the junction differs from the germline gene, which may be a read error. The chain joins TRBV7-8 to TRBJ2-3; D is uncertain. Germline CDR1 SGHVS, CDR2 FQNEAQ. The CDR3 sequence is 15 residues long. CDR3 DNA: TGTGCCAACAGCTTAGTTGCGGCCCCACGGGATACGCAGTATTTT. Translating it yields CANSLVAAPRDTQYF.

V gene TRBV11-2 combines with J gene TRBJ2-5; tentative D call: TRBD2 (6 bases). CDR3 length: 14 amino acids. From germline, CDR1 is SGHAT and CDR2 FQNNGV. V was clipped by 6 bases and J by 3 bases, with 14 bases between them. The CDR3 protein is CASRRLGGKETQYF. CDR3 in DNA: TGTGCCAGCAGACGATTGGGAGGAAAAGAGACCCAGTACTTC.

The chain is built from TRBV25-1 and TRBJ1-2, with 8 bases aligning to TRBD1. Germline CDR1 reads MGHDK; CDR2 reads SYGVNS. V was clipped by 1 base and J by 4 bases; unmatched bases: 5. The CDR3 sequence is 15 residues long. CDR3 sequence reads: CASSESPGTGYGYTF. The CDR3 region has the DNA TGTGCCAGCAGTGAATCACCCGGGACAGGCTATGGCTACACCTTC.

V gene TRBV29-1 combines with J gene TRBJ1-2; D not resolved. With 8 bases removed from V and 3 bases from J, the gap between germline ends came to 22 bases. The CDR3 is 15 residues long. Germline CDR1 SQVTM, CDR2 ANQGSEA. The CDR3 sequence: CSITQGRAGDYGYTF. The CDR3, as DNA: TGCAGCATCACTCAAGGGAGGGCCGGAGACTATGGCTACACCTTC. Looking up the rest from reference TRBV29-1 and TRBJ1-2 gives the full variable domain: SAVISQKPSRDICQRGTSLTIQCQVDSQVTMMFWYRQQPGQSLTLIATANQGSEATYESGFVIDKFPISRPNLTFSTLTVSNMSPEDSSIYLCSITQGRAGDYGYTFGSGTRLTVV.

The rearrangement uses TRBV4-1 and TRBJ2-4; 7 bases agree with TRBD2. Losses at the gene ends were 3 bases for V and 3 bases for J; bases not matched to a gene: 11. The CDR3 is made up of 17 amino acids. The germline gives CDR1 MGHRA, CDR2 YSYEKL. CDR3 residues: CASSQPVAGASKNIQYF. The CDR3 DNA sequence: TGCGCCAGCAGCCAGCCCGTGGCGGGAGCTAGCAAAAACATTCAGTACTTC.

The CDR3 loop is CASSRGGQDPVGYGYTF. The CDR3 nucleotides are TGTGCCAGCTCCCGTGGAGGGCAGGACCCTGTGGGCTATGGCTACACCTTC. The chain uses TRBV18 and TRBJ1-2; no firm D call. The CDR3 covers 17 residues. Germline V lookup: CDR1 KGHSH, CDR2 LQKENI. Trimming shortened V by 6 bases and J by 4 bases, and 24 bases separated the two germline ends.

This chain links TRBV14 with TRBJ2-1, with TRBD1 matching over 10 bases. V gave up 0 bases and J gave up 3 bases; unmatched junction bases: 8. Germline V lookup: CDR1 SGHDN, CDR2 FVKESK. This CDR3 is built from 18 residues. CDR3: CASSQERSDRGLYNEQFF. CDR3 DNA: TGTGCCAGCAGCCAAGAAAGGAGCGACAGGGGGCTCTACAATGAGCAGTTCTTC.

The rearrangement links TRBV9 to TRBJ2-5; 9 bases fit TRBD1. This CDR3 comprises 14 residues. V was pared by 4 bases and J by 3 bases, with 4 bases of the junction left unmatched. Germline values: CDR1 SGDLS, CDR2 YYNGEE. CDR3 nucleotide sequence: TGTGCCAGCAGCACACAGGGGGCAGAAGAGACCCAGTACTTC. Its protein is CASSTQGAEETQYF.

The chain employs TRBV5-1 and TRBJ2-1; no clear D. This CDR3 contains 15 residues. Looked up from germline, CDR1 is SGHRS and CDR2 is YFSETQ. V was clipped by 2 bases and J by 0 bases, with 9 bases between them. This CDR3 reads CASSFSASSYNEQFF. The CDR3 region has the DNA TGCGCCAGCAGCTTTAGTGCGAGCTCCTACAATGAGCAGTTCTTC.